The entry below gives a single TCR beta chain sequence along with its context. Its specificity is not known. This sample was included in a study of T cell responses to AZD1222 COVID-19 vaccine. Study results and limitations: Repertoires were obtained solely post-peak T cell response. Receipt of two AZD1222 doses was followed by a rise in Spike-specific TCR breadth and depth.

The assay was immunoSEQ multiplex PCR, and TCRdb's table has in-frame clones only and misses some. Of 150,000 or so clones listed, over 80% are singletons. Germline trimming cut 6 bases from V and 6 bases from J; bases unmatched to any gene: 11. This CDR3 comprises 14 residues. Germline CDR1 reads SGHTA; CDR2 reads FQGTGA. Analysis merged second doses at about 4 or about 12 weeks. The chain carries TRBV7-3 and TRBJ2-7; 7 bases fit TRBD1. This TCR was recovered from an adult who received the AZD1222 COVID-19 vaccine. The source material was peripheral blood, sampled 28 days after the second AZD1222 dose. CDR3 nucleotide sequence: TGTGCCAGCAGTTCCCGACAGGGATCAGCCGAGCAGTACTTC. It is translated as CASSSRQGSAEQYF.